The 18 T cell receptor beta chains below were found in one sample sequenced in a study of blood T cell repertoires in COVID-19. The assay was immunoSEQ multiplex PCR, and TCRdb's table has in-frame clones only and misses some. Seen here are 100,000 or so clones, 87% observed once, and the top ten hold 2%. The sample consisted of peripheral blood. These receptors all stem from a man aged 45-60 years with active COVID-19.

The gene calls are TRBV16 and TRBJ2-7; D might be TRBD2 (5 bases). Germline CDR1 and CDR2: KGHSY and FQNENV. Trimming removed 4 bases from V and 1 base from J, with 11 bases in between. The CDR3 runs 14 residues. This CDR3 reads CASSPTAVSYEQYF. The CDR3 DNA reads TGTGCCAGCAGCCCCACAGCGGTTTCCTACGAGCAGTACTTC.

This clone was recorded a few times. The chain recombines TRBV4-1 with TRBJ1-4; 8 bases are shared with TRBD1. Germline CDR1 and CDR2: MGHRA and YSYEKL. V gave up 4 bases and J gave up 6 bases; unmatched junction bases: 7. The CDR3 consists of 15 residues. The CDR3 DNA sequence: TGCGCCAGCAGCCGACCAGGGGGCAAGGATGAAAAACTGTTTTTT. Its translation is CASSRPGGKDEKLFF.

The chain recombines TRBV24-1 with TRBJ1-2; 9 nucleotides match TRBD1. The CDR3 has 13 residues. Germline V lookup: CDR1 KGHDR, CDR2 SFDVKD. V was pared by 4 bases and J by 8 bases, with 4 bases of the junction left unmatched. The CDR3 nucleotides are TGTGCCACCAGTGAAAGACAGGGGGACGGCTACACCTTC. It is translated as CATSERQGDGYTF.

The V gene is TRBV5-1, the J gene TRBJ2-2; 7 bases line up with TRBD1. Trimming took 3 bases from V and 0 from J; bases not matched to a gene: 5. CDR3 size: 16 residues. Germline CDR1 is SGHRS and CDR2 is YFSETQ. The CDR3 reads CASSSTGAPNTGELFF. The CDR3 nucleotides read TGCGCCAGCAGCTCAACAGGGGCCCCGAACACCGGGGAGCTGTTTTTT.

The chain carries TRBV7-6 and TRBJ2-5, with 10 nucleotides matching TRBD2. CDR1 is SGHVS and CDR2 is FNYEAQ in the germline V gene. The CDR3 consists of 18 residues. V trimming: 1 base; J trimming: 7 bases; junction bases outside the gene matches: 15. Here the CDR3 DNA reads TGTGCCAGCAGCTTAGAACCCCCCGCAGCGGGGGGGCCTTTGACCCAGTACTTC. Encoded protein: CASSLEPPAAGGPLTQYF.

This rearrangement joins TRBV4-2 to TRBJ1-1; TRBD1 matches 9 bases. CDR3 length: 15 residues. V trimming: 2 bases; J trimming: 7 bases; junction bases outside the gene matches: 8. From germline, CDR1 is LGHNA and CDR2 YNFKEQ. This CDR3 reads CASSQPEQGAVEAFF. The CDR3 region has the DNA TGTGCCAGCAGCCAACCTGAACAGGGGGCCGTTGAAGCTTTCTTT.

This chain connects TRBV27 to TRBJ2-1, with D possibly TRBD2 on 5 matching bases. Germline CDR1 is MNHEY and CDR2 is SMNVEV (reference sequence). The CDR3 is 15 residues long. The germline V and J ends were trimmed by 6 bases and 2 bases, with 14 bases remaining between them. The CDR3: CASSRLATAYNEQFF. CDR3 sequence (DNA): TGTGCCAGCAGCCGGCTAGCCACCGCCTACAATGAGCAGTTCTTC.

The chain couples TRBV3-1 (or the pseudogene TRBV3-2) to TRBJ2-5; D remains ambiguous. V was cut by 5 bases and J by 4 bases, with 8 bases left in between. This CDR3 has 12 amino acids. The V gene's germline CDR1 is LGHDT and CDR2 YNNKEL (reference sequence). The DNA for the CDR3 is TGTGCCAGCAGCATGAGGAGAGAGACCCAGTACTTC. Residues: CASSMRRETQYF.

The V and J genes are TRBV7-2 and TRBJ2-3, with D perhaps TRBD1 (5 bases). Between the trimmed V and J ends, which lost 1 base and 0 bases, there was a span of 8 bases. Germline CDR1 is SGHTA and CDR2 is FQGNSA. The CDR3 has 15 residues. The CDR3 nucleotides are TGTGCCAGCAGCTTAGGTGGGGCTAGCACAGATACGCAGTATTTT. Its translation: CASSLGGASTDTQYF.

V and J are TRBV3-1 (or the pseudogene TRBV3-2) and TRBJ1-6, with unresolved D. V was cut by 6 bases and J by 6 bases, with 9 bases left in between. The V gene's germline CDR1 is LGHDT and CDR2 YNNKEL (reference sequence). This CDR3 is 13 amino acids long. CDR3 protein: CASRTGFNSPLHF. In DNA, the CDR3 is TGTGCCAGCAGAACGGGGTTTAATTCACCCCTCCACTTT.

The chain recombines TRBV3-1 (or the pseudogene TRBV3-2) with TRBJ2-7, with 11 bases identical to TRBD2. The V gene end was trimmed by 8 bases and the J gene end by 2 bases; junction bases not matched to a gene: 8. Per germline, CDR1 LGHDT and CDR2 YNNKEL (reference sequence). The CDR3 length is 15 residues. Here the CDR3 reads CASRGLSGGAYEQYF. The CDR3 DNA reads TGTGCCAGCCGCGGACTTAGCGGGGGGGCCTACGAGCAGTACTTC.

The chain joins TRBV5-6 to TRBJ2-7; D call uncertain. Germline CDR1 reads SGHDT; CDR2 reads YYEEEE. The CDR3 extends over 15 amino acids. V was pared by 1 base and J by 2 bases, with 13 bases between. The CDR3 loop is CASSLRRNSAYEQYF. In DNA form, the CDR3 reads TGTGCCAGCAGCTTGCGCAGGAACAGTGCCTACGAGCAGTACTTC.

The genes are TRBV7-9 and TRBJ2-5; 16 bases agree with TRBD2. The CDR3 runs to 16 residues. Germline V gene data show CDR1 as SEHNR and CDR2 as FQNEAQ (reference sequence). Losses at the gene ends were 4 bases for V and 3 bases for J; bases not matched to a gene: 2. CDR3 in DNA: TGTGCCAGCAGCTCGGGACTAGCGGGGGGGAAAGAGACCCAGTACTTC. Amino acids: CASSSGLAGGKETQYF.

This chain joins TRBV19 and TRBJ2-2; TRBD1 matches 7 bases. Unmatched junction bases numbered 8, after V lost 3 bases and J lost 4 bases. Germline V lookup: CDR1 LNHDA, CDR2 SQIVND (reference sequence). CDR3 length: 16 residues. DNA of the CDR3: TGTGCCAGTAGTATGGCCCAGGGGGTGGGCACCGGGGAGCTGTTTTTT. This codes for CASSMAQGVGTGELFF.

This chain connects TRBV3-1 (or the pseudogene TRBV3-2) to TRBJ1-1; D might be TRBD1 (5 bases). This CDR3 contains 11 residues. The germline V gene encodes CDR1 LGHDT and CDR2 YNNKEL (reference sequence). V dropped 3 bases and J dropped 10 bases, with 9 bases sitting between them. This CDR3 is CASSQGGRAFF. The CDR3 DNA sequence: TGTGCCAGCAGCCAGGGGGGGAGAGCTTTCTTT.

This clone was detected a few times. The V and J genes are TRBV6-5 and TRBJ1-1, with D hard to call. The germline V gene encodes CDR1 MNHEY and CDR2 SVGAGI. The CDR3 is 13 residues long. The V end was cut by 0 bases, the J end by 13 bases, with 15 bases between. The CDR3 loop is CASSYSMFSQVFF. The DNA for the CDR3 is TGTGCCAGCAGTTACTCGATGTTTAGTCAGGTTTTCTTT.

CDR3 region: CASSLKQGLGYTF. Here the CDR3 DNA reads TGTGCCAGCAGCTTAAAACAGGGCCTTGGCTACACCTTC. This chain uses TRBV7-3 with TRBJ1-2, with D maybe TRBD1 (6 bases). The CDR3 sequence is 13 residues long. Trimming left V 1 base short and J 7 bases short, with 10 bases between. CDR1 SGHTA and CDR2 FQGTGA come from the germline V gene.

V is TRBV4-3 and J is TRBJ2-7; weak D call: TRBD2 (5 bases). V was pared by 0 bases and J by 7 bases, with 10 bases between. CDR1 and CDR2 (germline): LGHNA, YSLEER. The CDR3 runs to 13 residues. CDR3 region: CASSQDLREEQYF. CDR3 bases: TGCGCCAGCAGCCAAGATCTCCGGGAAGAGCAGTACTTC.